A selection of T cell receptor beta chains follows, all from one sample in a study of blood T cell repertoires in COVID-19. Libraries were prepared by immunoSEQ multiplex PCR; TCRdb keeps only in-frame clonotypes and omits some of them. The sample carries 25,000 to 30,000 clones, 89% recorded once. The sequenced sample was peripheral blood. Receptor source: a human donor in a cohort sampled during active COVID-19. The CDR3 runs from the conserved cysteine through the conserved F or W. A D gene is named only where the DNA matches it firmly. Clone size is given for some rows only: seen once, a few or many times, or a class if the clone is expanded.

>NA|TRBJ1-1|TRBV4-3|NA
CASSQELGTLNTEAFF
TGCGCCAGCAGCCAAGAACTAGGGACTTTGAACACTGAAGCTTTCTTT
>TRBD2|TRBJ2-3|TRBV6-6|NA
CASAIQRGNTDTQYF
TGTGCCAGCGCCATCCAGCGGGGGAACACAGATACGCAGTATTTT
>NA|TRBJ2-7|TRBV18|NA
CASSRRETSYEQYF
TGTGCCAGCTCACGGAGGGAGACAAGCTACGAGCAGTACTTC
>NA|TRBJ2-3|TRBV7-2|NA
CASSSSTRGRGDTQYF
TGTGCCAGCAGCTCTTCGACCCGGGGTCGGGGAGATACGCAGTATTTT
>TRBD1|TRBJ2-3|TRBV9|once
CASSALQGALTDTQYF
TGTGCCAGCAGCGCTCTCCAGGGGGCACTTACAGATACGCAGTATTTT
>NA|TRBJ2-4|TRBV11-3|NA
CASSGDENIQYF
TGTGCCAGCAGTGGAGACGAAAACATTCAGTACTTC
>NA|TRBJ1-1|TRBV4-2|NA
CASSQEGPSEAFF
TGTGCCAGCAGCCAAGAGGGCCCTTCGGAAGCTTTCTTT
>NA|TRBJ1-1|TRBV5-4|NA
CASSYTGRTEAFF
TGTGCCAGCAGCTATACAGGGCGGACTGAAGCTTTCTTT
>NA|TRBJ2-2|TRBV4-1|NA
CASSQGYFTGELFF
TGCGCCAGCAGCCAAGGATACTTCACCGGGGAGCTGTTTTTT
>TRBD1|TRBJ1-2|TRBV28|few
CASRGTDYNYGYTF
TGTGCCAGCAGAGGGACAGATTATAACTATGGCTACACCTTC
>NA|TRBJ1-1|TRBV7-2|NA
CASSLRGTEAFF
TGTGCCAGCAGCTTACGGGGCACTGAAGCTTTCTTT
>NA|TRBJ1-5|TRBV27|NA
CASSFEQGGQPQHF
TGTGCCAGCAGTTTTGAGCAGGGTGGTCAGCCCCAGCATTTT
>NA|TRBJ1-2|TRBV21-1|NA
CASSIRGTDYGYTF
TGTGCCAGCAGCATCCGCGGGACAGACTATGGCTACACCTTC
>TRBD1|TRBJ1-6|TRBV5-4|NA
CASSLWDRDNSPLHF
TGTGCCAGCAGCTTGTGGGACAGGGATAATTCACCCCTCCACTTT
>TRBD2|TRBJ2-1|TRBV19|NA
CASRFLLAGEPYVYEQFF
TGTGCCAGTAGGTTCCTACTAGCGGGGGAGCCATATGTGTATGAGCAGTTCTTC
>TRBD1|TRBJ1-3|TRBV24-1|NA
CATSDSGQGSGNTIYF
TGTGCCACCAGTGACTCGGGACAGGGGAGTGGAAACACCATATATTTT
>TRBD2|TRBJ2-3|TRBV11-2|NA
CASSPGLAGGTQYF
TGTGCCAGCAGCCCGGGACTAGCGGGGGGTACGCAGTATTTT
>NA|TRBJ2-1|TRBV19|NA
CASSIDPGDEQFF
TGTGCCAGTAGTATAGATCCGGGGGATGAGCAGTTCTTC
>TRBD1|TRBJ1-5|TRBV6-6|once
CASSHLTGFVDF
TGTGCCAGCAGTCACCTGACAGGGTTCGTCGATTTT
>TRBD1|TRBJ1-1|TRBV4-2|NA
CASSATGGNTEAFF
TGTGCCAGCAGCGCGACAGGGGGGAACACTGAAGCTTTCTTT
>TRBD2|TRBJ2-3|TRBV6-5|once
CASSYFSGGTDTQYF
TGTGCCAGCAGTTACTTTAGCGGGGGCACAGATACGCAGTATTTT
>NA|TRBJ1-1|TRBV6-1|NA
CASSEALTGDSTEAFF
TGTGCCAGCAGTGAAGCGCTCACAGGCGACAGCACTGAAGCTTTCTTT
>NA|TRBJ2-1|TRBV2|NA
CASSEDRASYNEQFF
TGTGCCAGCAGTGAAGACAGGGCCTCCTACAATGAGCAGTTCTTC
>TRBD2|TRBJ2-3|TRBV5-4|NA
CASSTTSGGADTQYF
TGTGCCAGCAGCACCACTAGCGGGGGGGCTGATACGCAGTATTTT
>NA|TRBJ2-7|TRBV5-1|NA
CASSSRRTFLSYEQYF
TGCGCCAGCAGCTCCCGACGGACATTTCTCTCCTACGAGCAGTACTTC
>TRBD2|TRBJ2-2|TRBV5-4|NA
CASSLVGRNGELFF
TGTGCCAGCAGCTTGGTCGGGAGGAACGGGGAGCTGTTTTTT
>NA|TRBJ1-1|TRBV6-5|NA
CASSYSGYAGSEAFF
TGTGCCAGCAGTTACTCCGGCTATGCGGGGTCTGAAGCTTTCTTT
>TRBD1|TRBJ1-1|TRBV25-1|NA
CASRDRLNTEAFF
TGTGCCAGCAGGGACAGGTTGAACACTGAAGCTTTCTTT
>NA|TRBJ2-7|TRBV30|NA
CAWSEGAYEQYF
TGTGCCTGGAGTGAGGGGGCCTACGAGCAGTACTTC
>NA|TRBJ2-1|TRBV7-3|NA
CASSPQGLYNEQFF
TGTGCCAGCAGCCCACAGGGTTTGTACAATGAGCAGTTCTTC
>TRBD1|TRBJ2-3|TRBV28|once
CASSFHPGTGKDTQYF
TGTGCCAGCAGTTTCCACCCCGGGACAGGGAAAGATACGCAGTATTTT
>NA|TRBJ1-6|TRBV11-2|NA
CASSMRHVDSPLHF
TGTGCCAGCAGCATGAGACACGTAGATTCACCCCTCCACTTT
>NA|TRBJ2-5|TRBV19|NA
CASTASGGKETQYF
TGTGCCAGTACCGCAAGTGGGGGCAAAGAGACCCAGTACTTC
>NA|TRBJ2-1|TRBV6-5|NA
CASTISLRGEQFF
TGTGCCAGTACCATCTCTTTGCGGGGTGAGCAGTTCTTC
>TRBD1|TRBJ2-7|TRBV7-2|NA
CASSTRQDRAYEQYF
TGTGCCAGCAGCACGCGGCAGGACAGGGCCTACGAGCAGTACTTC
>NA|TRBJ1-3|TRBV12-3/TRBV12-4|NA
CASSPTGNTIYF
TGTGCCAGCAGTCCCACTGGAAACACCATATATTTT
>NA|TRBJ1-6|TRBV10-3|NA
CATQTGLNSPLHF
TGTGCCACACAGACAGGATTGAATTCACCCCTCCACTTT
>NA|TRBJ2-7|TRBV24-1|NA
CATSDPLGTPYEQYF
TGTGCCACCAGTGACCCCCTTGGGACACCCTACGAGCAGTACTTC
>NA|TRBJ2-7|TRBV5-1|NA
CASSAQQGNEQYF
TGCGCCAGCAGCGCGCAACAGGGAAACGAGCAGTACTTC
>NA|TRBJ1-6|TRBV4-3|once
CASSQAVSSYNSPLHF
TGCGCCAGCAGCCAAGCGGTGAGCTCCTATAATTCACCCCTCCACTTT
>NA|TRBJ1-3|TRBV15|NA
CATSRDYASSGNTIYF
TGTGCCACCAGCAGAGATTATGCGTCCTCTGGAAACACCATATATTTT
>TRBD1|TRBJ1-1|TRBV10-3|NA
CAISKTGVSTEAFF
TGTGCCATCAGTAAAACAGGGGTAAGCACTGAAGCTTTCTTT
>NA|TRBJ2-7|TRBV5-6|NA
CASSDGQYEQYF
TGTGCCAGCAGCGATGGACAGTACGAGCAGTACTTC
>TRBD2|TRBJ2-1|TRBV3-1/TRBV3-2|NA
CASSWGGRREQFF
TGTGCCAGCAGTTGGGGGGGGAGGAGGGAGCAGTTCTTC
>NA|TRBJ1-5|TRBV5-1|NA
CASSPDSSNQPQHF
TGCGCCAGCAGCCCGGACAGTAGCAATCAGCCCCAGCATTTT
>TRBD2|TRBJ2-3|TRBV5-1|NA
CAFEASGGRTDTQYF
TGCGCCTTTGAGGCTAGCGGGGGTCGCACAGATACGCAGTATTTT
>NA|TRBJ1-2|TRBV7-9|NA
CASSSRNYGYTF
TGTGCCAGCAGCTCCAGGAACTATGGCTACACCTTC
>TRBD1|TRBJ1-6|TRBV5-4|NA
CASSPRTGGAGPLHF
TGTGCCAGCAGCCCGAGGACAGGGGGCGCGGGACCCCTCCACTTT
>TRBD2|TRBJ2-6|TRBV4-2|NA
CASSRALAGGSSGANVLTF
TGTGCCAGCAGCCGGGCATTAGCGGGGGGTAGCTCTGGGGCCAACGTCCTGACTTTC
>NA|TRBJ1-6|TRBV5-1|NA
CASSTGQDSPLHF
TGCGCCAGCAGTACGGGACAAGATTCACCCCTCCACTTT
>TRBD1|TRBJ1-5|TRBV2|NA
CASSARTGGNQPQHF
TGTGCCAGCAGTGCCCGGACAGGTGGGAATCAGCCCCAGCATTTT
>NA|TRBJ2-1|TRBV29-1|NA
CSVGPQGQNEQFF
TGCAGCGTGGGGCCCCAGGGGCAAAATGAGCAGTTCTTC
>NA|TRBJ1-6|TRBV7-8|NA
CASSWLGGTYNSPLHF
TGTGCCAGCAGCTGGCTCGGGGGTACCTATAATTCACCCCTCCACTTT
>NA|TRBJ2-1|TRBV13|NA
CASSLGRDTYYNEQFF
TGTGCCAGCAGCTTAGGCCGGGACACCTACTACAATGAGCAGTTCTTC
>TRBD2|TRBJ2-7|TRBV4-3|once
CASSQGGGSTYEQYF
TGCGCCAGCAGCCAAGGGGGAGGGAGCACCTACGAGCAGTACTTC
>TRBD2|TRBJ2-5|TRBV29-1|once
CSVAPWGGLAGALGETQYF
TGCAGCGTTGCCCCCTGGGGAGGACTAGCGGGGGCCCTGGGGGAGACCCAGTACTTC
>NA|TRBJ2-5|TRBV11-2|NA
CASKAVGTQYF
TGTGCCAGCAAAGCGGTGGGGACCCAGTACTTC
>TRBD1|TRBJ2-5|TRBV14|NA
CASSQLGTGRDETQYF
TGTGCCAGCAGCCAACTCGGGACAGGGAGGGACGAGACCCAGTACTTC
>NA|TRBJ1-1|TRBV19|once
CASSIVPGGNTEAFF
TGTGCCAGTAGTATAGTTCCGGGGGGAAACACTGAAGCTTTCTTT
>TRBD1|TRBJ2-3|TRBV7-9|NA
CASSPFGTGASDTQYF
TGTGCCAGCAGCCCCTTCGGGACAGGGGCCTCAGATACGCAGTATTTT